The 14 T cell receptor beta chains presented below share a single source sample, sequenced in a study of T cell changes during pregnancy in multiple sclerosis. TCRdb keeps only in-frame clones here, not all; method: immunoSEQ multiplex PCR. This sample has about 42,000 clones, with roughly nine tenths found just once. Source: CD4+ T cells from peripheral blood mononuclear cells, taken after pregnancy. All receptors come from a female donor with multiple sclerosis, enrolled in a pregnancy study.

The CDR3 here is CASSFGGLYGYTF. The CDR3 DNA reads TGTGCCAGCAGCTTCGGCGGACTCTATGGCTACACCTTC. The V call is TRBV7-6, the J call TRBJ1-2; D is unresolved. This CDR3 contains 13 residues. The germline CDR1 and CDR2 sequences are SGHVS and FNYEAQ. V was clipped by 3 bases and J by 4 bases, with 9 bases between them.

This clone was counted between two and nine times. The sample carries other DNA sequences with the same CDR3. CDR3 protein: CASSSSSYNEQFF. In DNA form, the CDR3 reads TGTGCCAGCAGCTCCTCCTCCTACAATGAGCAGTTCTTC. The V call is TRBV7-2, the J call TRBJ2-1; D not certain. Between the trimmed V and J ends, which lost 4 bases and 0 bases, there was a span of 4 bases. The V gene's germline CDR1 is SGHTA and CDR2 FQGNSA. The CDR3 has 13 amino acids.

The chain carries TRBV11-3 and TRBJ1-4; no reliable D call. Germline CDR1 reads SGHNT; CDR2 reads YENEEA. Trimming removed 1 base at V and 7 bases at J, with 7 bases between. The CDR3 is 13 residues long. The CDR3 sequence is CASSLVAGEKLFF. In DNA, the CDR3 is TGTGCCAGCAGCTTAGTCGCAGGTGAAAAACTGTTTTTT.

The chain is built from TRBV27 and TRBJ2-7; tentative D call: TRBD2 (5 bases). V dropped 5 bases and J dropped 7 bases, with 15 bases sitting between them. CDR1 MNHEY and CDR2 SMNVEV come from the germline V gene (reference sequence). CDR3 size: 13 residues. The CDR3 sequence is CASSKLLGLEQYF. The DNA for the CDR3 is TGTGCCAGCAGTAAACTCCTCGGACTTGAGCAGTACTTC.

This chain links TRBV9 with TRBJ1-3, with D unresolved. Trimming removed 0 bases from V and 7 bases from J, with 8 bases in between. In germline, CDR1 is SGDLS, CDR2 YYNGEE. This CDR3 spans 13 amino acids. CDR3 sequence (DNA): TGTGCCAGCAGCGTAGACAGAACTAACACCATATATTTT. Its translation: CASSVDRTNTIYF.

This chain connects TRBV15 to TRBJ1-6, with unresolved D. The CDR3 contains 16 residues. CDR1 and CDR2 (germline): LNHNV, YYDKDF (reference sequence). V was shortened by 0 bases and J by 4 bases, with 10 bases between the two germline ends. The CDR3 coding sequence is TGTGCCACCAGCAGAGATTACGTACGGTATAATTCACCCCTCCACTTT. Encoded protein: CATSRDYVRYNSPLHF.

The CDR3 DNA reads as TGTGCCAGCAGCTTACGGGCCGGGACAGTGAACACTGAAGCTTTCTTT. Residues: CASSLRAGTVNTEAFF. The gene calls are TRBV7-2 and TRBJ1-1, with 7 bases lining up with TRBD1. In germline, CDR1 is SGHTA, CDR2 FQGNSA. The V segment lost 2 bases and the J segment 0 bases; nucleotides outside the gene matches: 6. The CDR3 covers 16 residues.

DNA of the CDR3: TGTGCCAGCAGTGTACTCATGAACACTGAAGCTTTCTTT. Protein: CASSVLMNTEAFF. V usage is TRBV27 and J usage is TRBJ1-1; the D is unclear. The germline gives CDR1 MNHEY, CDR2 SMNVEV (reference sequence). CDR3 length equals 13 residues. V was cut by 5 bases and J by 0 bases, with 7 bases left in between.

This chain joins TRBV4-1 and TRBJ1-2; D perhaps matches TRBD1 (5 bases). The CDR3 length is 13 residues. Germline V CDR1 and CDR2: MGHRA, YSYEKL. Trimming took off 4 bases at V and 7 bases at J, with 13 bases between the two ends. The CDR3, as DNA: TGCGCCAGCAGCCGAGTCAGGGTTGGTGGCTACACCTTC. It translates to CASSRVRVGGYTF.

In this sample, this clone turned up once. The chain combines TRBV6-1 with TRBJ2-5; TRBD1 might be the D (5 bases). Per the germline V gene, CDR1 is MNHNS and CDR2 is SASEGT. This CDR3 comprises 15 residues. Trimming cost V 3 bases and J 2 bases, with 13 bases left between them. Written as DNA, the CDR3 is TGTGCCAGCAGTGACAGGGCGCGATTACAAGAGACCCAGTACTTC. Translated, it gives CASSDRARLQETQYF.

The chain links TRBV9 to TRBJ1-6, with a possible D match to TRBD1 (5 bases). Trimming took off 0 bases at V and 5 bases at J, with 6 bases between the two ends. This CDR3 is 14 amino acids long. Per the germline V gene, CDR1 is SGDLS and CDR2 is YYNGEE. CDR3 coding DNA: TGTGCCAGCAGCGTAGTGGACAATAATTCACCCCTCCACTTT. Amino acid sequence: CASSVVDNNSPLHF.

The CDR3 here is CASSGRGLDEQYF. DNA of the CDR3: TGTGCCAGCTCAGGTAGGGGTTTGGACGAGCAGTACTTC. This rearrangement joins TRBV18 to TRBJ2-7, with a possible D match to TRBD1 (5 bases). Trimming removed 5 bases at V and 5 bases at J, with 13 bases between. CDR1 is KGHSH, CDR2 LQKENI, per germline. This CDR3 spans 13 amino acids.

This rearrangement joins TRBV10-3 to TRBJ1-3; possible D gene TRBD1, 5 bases. CDR1 is ENHRY, CDR2 SYGVKD, per germline. This CDR3 region has 15 residues. The V end lost 2 bases, the J end lost 4 bases, and 12 bases lay between the germline ends. CDR3 DNA: TGTGCCATCAGTGAGCAGGGATGGACAGGAAACACCATATATTTT. Translated: CAISEQGWTGNTIYF.

The chain links TRBV7-2 to TRBJ1-1, with 10 bases lining up with TRBD1. Germline lookup yields CDR1 SGHTA and CDR2 FQGNSA. V shed 8 bases and J 5 bases; nucleotides not matched to a gene: 8. The CDR3 runs 14 residues. In DNA, the CDR3 is TGTGCCAGCGGTCGGACAGGGGGAGGTACTGAAGCTTTCTTT. This codes for CASGRTGGGTEAFF.